The entry that follows covers one T cell receptor (beta chain) sequence. The clone's antigen remains unknown. Within one base of it there is no much larger clone, and no base qualities were kept. The CDR3, cysteine through phenylalanine, is 16 amino acids long. Only the CDR3 DNA is retained, 48 bases long and in frame from the first base. The germline V gene yields SGHTA for CDR1 and FQGTGA for CDR2. V lost 5 bases and J lost 5 bases, and the count of bases not matched to a germline gene is 6. This entry belongs to a study of OX40 agonist ivuxolimab in advanced cancers. Concerning the study at large: Ivuxolimab was a fully human IgG2 agonistic monoclonal antibody targeting the costimulatory receptor OX40 (CD134). The paper covers the monotherapy dose-escalation part of the phase I ivuxolimab trial, which included N of about 50 patients. Intravenous ivuxolimab was administered to patients every 2 weeks at six dose levels: 0.01, 0.1, 0.3, 1.5, 3 and 10 mg/kg. Peripheral TCRbeta sequencing was intended to test whether TCR sequence diversity was altered and clonal T-cell expansion was caused by ivuxolimab. In the dose-escalation cohort, roughly four fifths of patients were male, and the mean age was approximately 55 years, with a range of about 23 to 85. Patients were allowed to have had prior anti-PD-1, anti-PD-L1 or anti-CTLA-4 therapy, and approximately 41% of the dose-escalation patients had previously received checkpoint inhibitors. Of the approximately 50 dose-escalation patients, hepatocellular carcinoma was present in about 20, melanoma in some 15, renal cell carcinoma in 9 and head and neck cancer in 9. Partial responses occurred in three dose-escalation patients, of whom one had hepatocellular carcinoma and two had cutaneous melanoma.

Paper-wide results and their limitations: Partial responders in the 0.1-3.0 mg/kg groups had among the lowest normalized peripheral clonal expansion, especially among CD8+ T cells. On average, CD8+ T cells showed more expanded clones than CD4+ T cells after ivuxolimab. Low levels of normalized T-cell clonal expansion were also seen in some patients who did not respond. At doses from 0.1 to 3.0 mg/kg, clonal expansion was seen in both CD4+ and CD8+ blood T cells between baseline and week 6. The antigen specificity of the clonally expanded peripheral T cells was not determined.

Patients with a history of autoimmune disease or receiving systemic immunosuppression were excluded from the trial. Peripheral blood for TCR sequencing was drawn from every dose cohort at baseline, at cycle 4 day 1 and at cycle 7 day 1. Samples came from an open-label, multicenter, first-in-human phase I dose-escalation trial of ivuxolimab. The trial enrolled adults with locally advanced or metastatic head and neck squamous cell, hepatocellular, melanoma or renal cell carcinoma. Before TCR sequencing, CD4+ T cells and CD8+ T cells were sorted from peripheral blood as separate populations. Genomic DNA was isolated from the sorted cells so that the TCRbeta CDR3 region could be sequenced. The immunoSEQ Assay was used for sequencing of TCRbeta CDR3 regions. TCRdb provides this immuneACCESS table in a form limited to in-frame rearrangements. Some clones are lacking; in checked studies, under half of them reflect an unresolved V gene, and why the rest are absent is not known. In all, the sample holds about 68,000 clones, and 90% to 95% of those were seen once. The leading ten clones occupy around 0.31% of the sample.

The input for sequencing was CD4+ or CD8+ T cells sorted from blood, taken in a trial of the OX40 agonist ivuxolimab. This receptor was obtained from an adult with an advanced solid tumor such as melanoma, head and neck, liver or kidney cancer. The rearrangement combines TRBV7-3 with TRBJ2-1; TRBD2 lines up with 13 middle nucleotides. Here is the DNA: TGTGCCAGCAGCCTACGGACTAGCGGGAGTCACAATGAGCAGTTCTTC. Its protein reads: CASSLRTSGSHNEQFF.